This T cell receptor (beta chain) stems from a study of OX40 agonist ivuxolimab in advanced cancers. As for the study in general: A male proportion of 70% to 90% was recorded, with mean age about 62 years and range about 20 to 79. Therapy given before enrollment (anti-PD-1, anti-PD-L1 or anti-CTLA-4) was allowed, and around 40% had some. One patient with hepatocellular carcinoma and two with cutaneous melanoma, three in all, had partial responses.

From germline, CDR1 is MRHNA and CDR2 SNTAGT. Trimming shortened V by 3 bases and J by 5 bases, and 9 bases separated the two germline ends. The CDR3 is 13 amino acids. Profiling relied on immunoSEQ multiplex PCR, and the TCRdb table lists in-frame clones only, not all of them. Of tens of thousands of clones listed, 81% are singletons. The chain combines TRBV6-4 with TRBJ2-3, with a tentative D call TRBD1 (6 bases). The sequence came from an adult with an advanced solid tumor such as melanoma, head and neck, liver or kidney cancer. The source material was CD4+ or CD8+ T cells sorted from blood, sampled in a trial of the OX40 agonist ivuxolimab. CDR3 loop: CASSEGAGDTQYF. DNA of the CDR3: TGTGCCAGCAGTGAGGGGGCAGGAGATACGCAGTATTTT.